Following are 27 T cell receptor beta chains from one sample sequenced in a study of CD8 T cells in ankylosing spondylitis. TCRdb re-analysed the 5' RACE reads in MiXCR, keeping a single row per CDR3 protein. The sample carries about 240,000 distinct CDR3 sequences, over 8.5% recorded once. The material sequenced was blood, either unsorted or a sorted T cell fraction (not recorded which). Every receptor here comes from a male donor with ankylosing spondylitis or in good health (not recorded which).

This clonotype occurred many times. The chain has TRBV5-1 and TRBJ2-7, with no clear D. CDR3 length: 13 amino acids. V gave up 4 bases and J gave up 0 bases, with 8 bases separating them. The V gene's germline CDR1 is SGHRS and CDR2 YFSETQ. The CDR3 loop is CASSQEPSYEQYF. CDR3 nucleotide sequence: TGCGCCAGCAGCCAGGAGCCCTCCTACGAGCAGTACTTC.

CDR3 nucleotides: TGTGCCAGCAGCTTCTATCTAGCGGGAGGTTCGAACACCGGGGAGCTGTTTTTT. Its translation: CASSFYLAGGSNTGELFF. V and J are TRBV5-5 and TRBJ2-2; 11 bases map to TRBD2. Germline V gene sequence: CDR1 SGHKS, CDR2 YYEKEE (reference sequence). Trimming removed 2 bases from V and 0 bases from J; junction bases left unmatched: 6. This CDR3 is built from 18 residues.

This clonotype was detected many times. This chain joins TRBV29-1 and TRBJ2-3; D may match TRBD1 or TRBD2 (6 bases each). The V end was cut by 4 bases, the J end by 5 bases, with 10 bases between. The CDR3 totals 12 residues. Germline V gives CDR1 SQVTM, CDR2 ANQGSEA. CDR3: CSVGRGGDTQYF. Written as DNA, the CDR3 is TGCAGCGTTGGCAGGGGAGGAGATACGCAGTATTTT.

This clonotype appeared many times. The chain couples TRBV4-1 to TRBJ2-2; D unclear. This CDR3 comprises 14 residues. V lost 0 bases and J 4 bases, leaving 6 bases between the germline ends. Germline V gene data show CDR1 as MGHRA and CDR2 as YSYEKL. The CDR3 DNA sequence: TGCGCCAGCAGCCAAGATCAAATCACCGGGGAGCTGTTTTTT. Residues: CASSQDQITGELFF.

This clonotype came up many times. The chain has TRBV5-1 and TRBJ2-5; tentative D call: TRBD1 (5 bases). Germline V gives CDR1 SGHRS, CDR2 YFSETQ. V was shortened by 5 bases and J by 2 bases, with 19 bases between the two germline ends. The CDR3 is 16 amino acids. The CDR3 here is CASRYNRVTEQETQYF. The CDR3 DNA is TGCGCCAGCAGATATAACCGGGTGACAGAACAAGAGACCCAGTACTTC.

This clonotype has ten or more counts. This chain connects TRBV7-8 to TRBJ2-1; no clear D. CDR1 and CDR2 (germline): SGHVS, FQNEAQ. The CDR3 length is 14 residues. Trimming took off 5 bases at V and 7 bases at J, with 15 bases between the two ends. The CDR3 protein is CASSDTRYGNEQFF. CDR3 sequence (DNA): TGTGCCAGCAGCGACACCCGCTACGGTAATGAGCAGTTCTTC. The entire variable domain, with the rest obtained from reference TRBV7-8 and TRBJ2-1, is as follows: GAGVSQSPRYKVAKRGQDVALRCDPISGHVSLFWYQQALGQGPEFLTYFQNEAQLDKSGLPSDRFFAERPEGSVSTLKIQRTQQEDSAVYLCASSDTRYGNEQFFGPGTRLTVL.

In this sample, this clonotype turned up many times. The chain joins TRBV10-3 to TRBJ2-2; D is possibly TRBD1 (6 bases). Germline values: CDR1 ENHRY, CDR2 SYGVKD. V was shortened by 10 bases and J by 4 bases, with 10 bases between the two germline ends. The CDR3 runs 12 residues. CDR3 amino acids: CASQGGTGELFF. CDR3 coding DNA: TGTGCCAGCCAAGGGGGCACCGGGGAGCTGTTTTTT.

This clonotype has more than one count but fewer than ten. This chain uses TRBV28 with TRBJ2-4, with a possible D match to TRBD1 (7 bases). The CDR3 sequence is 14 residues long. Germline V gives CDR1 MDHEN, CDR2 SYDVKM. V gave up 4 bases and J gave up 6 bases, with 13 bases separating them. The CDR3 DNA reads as TGTGCCAGCAGTTCCGCGGGACAGAGAAACATTCAGTACTTC. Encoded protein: CASSSAGQRNIQYF.

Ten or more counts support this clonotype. The CDR3 DNA reads as TGCAGCGTTGGGACGGGGGCGTTGGTCACCGGGGAGCTGTTTTTT. Amino acid sequence: CSVGTGALVTGELFF. This sequence joins TRBV29-1 and TRBJ2-2; D possibly uses TRBD1 or TRBD2 (6 bases each). The CDR3 length is 15 residues. V shed 4 bases and J shed 4 bases, with 16 bases lying between them. CDR1 is SQVTM, CDR2 ANQGSEA, per germline.

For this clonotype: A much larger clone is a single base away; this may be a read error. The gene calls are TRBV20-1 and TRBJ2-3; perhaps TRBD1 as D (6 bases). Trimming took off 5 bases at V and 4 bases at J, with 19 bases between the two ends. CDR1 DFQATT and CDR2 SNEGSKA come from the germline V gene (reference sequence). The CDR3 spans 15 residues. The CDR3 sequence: CSALSVGALSDTQYF. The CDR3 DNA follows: TGCAGTGCTCTTAGCGTGGGGGCCTTGTCAGATACGCAGTATTTT.

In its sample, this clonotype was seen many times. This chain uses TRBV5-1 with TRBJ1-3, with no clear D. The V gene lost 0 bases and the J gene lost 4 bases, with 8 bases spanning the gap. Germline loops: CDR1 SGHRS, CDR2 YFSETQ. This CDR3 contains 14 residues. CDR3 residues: CASSLDVPGNTIYF. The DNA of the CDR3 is TGCGCCAGCAGCTTGGATGTCCCAGGAAACACCATATATTTT.

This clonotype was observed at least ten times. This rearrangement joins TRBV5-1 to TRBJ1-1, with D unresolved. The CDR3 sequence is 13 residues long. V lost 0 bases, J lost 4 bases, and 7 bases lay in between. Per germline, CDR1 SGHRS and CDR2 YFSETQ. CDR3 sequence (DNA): TGCGCCAGCAGCTTGGACGCCCGCACTGAAGCTTTCTTT. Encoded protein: CASSLDARTEAFF. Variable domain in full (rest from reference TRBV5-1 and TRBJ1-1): KAGVTQTPRYLIKTRGQQVTLSCSPISGHRSVSWYQQTPGQGLQFLFEYFSETQRNKGNFPGRFSGRQFSNSRSEMNVSTLELGDSALYLCASSLDARTEAFFGQGTRLTVV.

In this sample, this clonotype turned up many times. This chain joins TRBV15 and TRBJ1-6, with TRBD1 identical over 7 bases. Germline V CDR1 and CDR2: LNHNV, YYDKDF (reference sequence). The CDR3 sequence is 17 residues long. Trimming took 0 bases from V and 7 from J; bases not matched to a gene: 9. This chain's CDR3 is CATSRDNSRGTNSPLHF. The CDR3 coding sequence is TGTGCCACCAGCAGAGATAATAGCAGGGGGACGAATTCACCCCTCCACTTT.

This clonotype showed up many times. CDR3 amino acids: CASSTTGRDEQFF. The CDR3 coding sequence is TGTGCCAGCAGCACAACAGGGCGCGATGAGCAGTTCTTC. This chain joins TRBV7-3 and TRBJ2-1; the D gene is possibly TRBD1 (6 bases). Germline loops: CDR1 SGHTA, CDR2 FQGTGA. The ends were cut back, 5 bases at V and 8 bases at J, with 13 bases in the middle. The CDR3 extends over 13 amino acids.

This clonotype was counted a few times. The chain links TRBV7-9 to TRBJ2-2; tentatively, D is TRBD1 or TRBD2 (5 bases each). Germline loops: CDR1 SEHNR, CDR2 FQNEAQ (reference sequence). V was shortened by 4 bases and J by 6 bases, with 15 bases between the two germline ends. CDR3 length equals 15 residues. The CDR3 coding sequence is TGTGCCAGCAGCTCCGGCCTGGGGGTTCCCGGGGAGCTGTTTTTT. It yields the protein CASSSGLGVPGELFF.

This CDR3 reads CASSLVASGNSTDTQYF. For the CDR3, the DNA is TGCGCCAGCAGCTTGGTGGCTAGCGGGAATAGCACAGATACGCAGTATTTT. V is TRBV5-1 and J is TRBJ2-3, with TRBD2 identical over 9 bases. Trimming took 0 bases from V and 0 from J; bases not matched to a gene: 5. The length of the CDR3 is 17 residues. The germline gives CDR1 SGHRS, CDR2 YFSETQ.

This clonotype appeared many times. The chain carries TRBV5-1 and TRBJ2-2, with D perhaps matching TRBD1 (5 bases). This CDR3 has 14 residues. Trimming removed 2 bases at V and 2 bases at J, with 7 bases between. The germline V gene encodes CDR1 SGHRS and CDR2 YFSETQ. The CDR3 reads CASSLDRNTGELFF. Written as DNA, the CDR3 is TGCGCCAGCAGCTTAGACAGAAACACCGGGGAGCTGTTTTTT.

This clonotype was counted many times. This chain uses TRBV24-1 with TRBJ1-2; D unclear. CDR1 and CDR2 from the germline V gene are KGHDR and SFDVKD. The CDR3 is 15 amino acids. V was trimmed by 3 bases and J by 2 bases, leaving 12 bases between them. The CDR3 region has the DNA TGTGCCACCAGTGATACAGCCCGGGAGAACTATGGCTACACCTTC. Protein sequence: CATSDTARENYGYTF.

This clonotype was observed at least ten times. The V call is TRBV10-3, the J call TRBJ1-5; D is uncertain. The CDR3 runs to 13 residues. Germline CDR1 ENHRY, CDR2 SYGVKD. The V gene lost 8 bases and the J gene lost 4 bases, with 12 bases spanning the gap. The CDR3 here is CAIGVDGNQPQHF. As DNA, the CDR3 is TGTGCCATCGGAGTGGATGGGAATCAGCCCCAGCATTTT.

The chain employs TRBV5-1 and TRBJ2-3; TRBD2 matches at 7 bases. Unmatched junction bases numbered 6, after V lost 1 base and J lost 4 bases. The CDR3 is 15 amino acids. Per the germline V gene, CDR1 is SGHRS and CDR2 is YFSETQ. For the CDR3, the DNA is TGCGCCAGCAGCTTGTTTGGACTAGTTGCAGATACGCAGTATTTT. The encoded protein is CASSLFGLVADTQYF.

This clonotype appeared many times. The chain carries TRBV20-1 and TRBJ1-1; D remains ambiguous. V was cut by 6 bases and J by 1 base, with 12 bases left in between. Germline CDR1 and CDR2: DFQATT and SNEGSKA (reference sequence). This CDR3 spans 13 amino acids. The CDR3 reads CSAPHLGNTEAFF. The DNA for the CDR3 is TGCAGTGCCCCGCACCTGGGGAACACTGAAGCTTTCTTT.

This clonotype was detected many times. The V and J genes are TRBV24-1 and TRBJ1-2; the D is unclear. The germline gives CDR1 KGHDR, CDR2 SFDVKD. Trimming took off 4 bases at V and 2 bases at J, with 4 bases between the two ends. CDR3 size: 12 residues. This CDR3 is CATSDNNYGYTF. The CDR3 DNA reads TGTGCCACCAGTGACAACAACTATGGCTACACCTTC.

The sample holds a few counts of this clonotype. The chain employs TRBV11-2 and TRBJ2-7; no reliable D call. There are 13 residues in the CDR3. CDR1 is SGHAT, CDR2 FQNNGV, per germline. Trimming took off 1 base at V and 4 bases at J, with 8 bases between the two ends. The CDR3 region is CASSLVYSYEQYF. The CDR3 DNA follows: TGTGCCAGCAGCTTAGTGTACTCGTACGAGCAGTACTTC.

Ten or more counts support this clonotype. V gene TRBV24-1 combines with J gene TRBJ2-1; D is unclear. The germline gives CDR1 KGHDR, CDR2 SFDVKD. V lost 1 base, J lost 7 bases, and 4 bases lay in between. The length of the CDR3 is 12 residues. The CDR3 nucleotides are TGTGCCACCAGTGATTTTAAGAATGAGCAGTTCTTC. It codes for CATSDFKNEQFF.

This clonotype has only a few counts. The CDR3, as DNA: TGTGCCAGCAGCACCCCGGGAGCCACTGAAGCTTTCTTT. Amino acids: CASSTPGATEAFF. The rearrangement links TRBV7-9 to TRBJ1-1; D uncertain. V shed 5 bases and J shed 4 bases, with 11 bases lying between them. The CDR3 runs to 13 residues. CDR1 and CDR2 from the germline V gene are SEHNR and FQNEAQ (reference sequence).

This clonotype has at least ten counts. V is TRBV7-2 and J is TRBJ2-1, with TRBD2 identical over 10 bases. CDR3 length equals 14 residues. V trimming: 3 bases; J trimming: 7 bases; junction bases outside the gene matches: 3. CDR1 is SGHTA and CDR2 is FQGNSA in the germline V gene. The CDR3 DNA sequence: TGTGCCAGCAGCTTCTCTAGCGGGAGAAATGAGCAGTTCTTC. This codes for CASSFSSGRNEQFF.

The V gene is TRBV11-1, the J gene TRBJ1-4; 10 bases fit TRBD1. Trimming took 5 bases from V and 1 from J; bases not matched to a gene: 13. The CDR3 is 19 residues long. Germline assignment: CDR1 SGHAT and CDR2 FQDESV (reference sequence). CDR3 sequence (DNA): TGTGCCAGCAGCCCCCGATTGGGACAGGGGAGAGTAACTAATGAAAAACTGTTTTTT. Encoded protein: CASSPRLGQGRVTNEKLFF. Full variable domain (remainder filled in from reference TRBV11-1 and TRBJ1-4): EAEVAQSPRYKITEKSQAVAFWCDPISGHATLYWYRQILGQGPELLVQFQDESVVDDSQLPKDRFSAERLKGVDSTLKIQPAELGDSAMYLCASSPRLGQGRVTNEKLFFGSGTQLSVL.